Listed here are 18 T cell receptor beta chains from one sample, sequenced in a study of neurological immune-mediated disorders. TCRdb redid the calling of the 5' RACE reads with MiXCR, one entry per CDR3 protein. Of 95,000 to 150,000 distinct CDR3 sequences in the sample, about 3.2% are singletons; the top ten hold roughly 1.3%. The sequenced sample was PBMCs. The receptor source for this set is a young woman with multiple sclerosis.

This clonotype came up many times. The chain has TRBV7-6 and TRBJ2-5; either TRBD1 or TRBD2 may supply D (5 bases each). This CDR3 is built from 19 residues. Trimming pared 5 bases from V and 5 bases from J, leaving 30 bases between. In germline, CDR1 is SGHVS, CDR2 FNYEAQ. DNA for the CDR3: TGTGCCAGCAGCCCCACACCCGCCCACGGGGCCTCACCGTTGGAGACCCAGTACTTC. This encodes CASSPTPAHGASPLETQYF.

This clonotype was counted ten times or more. This chain connects TRBV5-1 to TRBJ2-2; 10 positions agree with TRBD2. This CDR3 is built from 16 residues. The junction had 10 bases not matched to a gene; V was cut back by 7 bases and J by 4 bases. Germline CDR1 reads SGHRS; CDR2 reads YFSETQ. CDR3: CASAPRLAGLTGELFF. CDR3 sequence (DNA): TGCGCCAGCGCTCCCCGACTAGCGGGTCTCACCGGGGAGCTGTTTTTT.

This clonotype was seen many times. The genes are TRBV7-6 and TRBJ1-1, with TRBD1 as a possible D gene (5 bases). Per germline, CDR1 SGHVS and CDR2 FNYEAQ. This CDR3 has 16 residues. V lost 1 base and J 4 bases, leaving 16 bases between the germline ends. CDR3 DNA sequence: TGTGCCAGCAGCTTAGAGATTAATTTGGGGGGCACTGAAGCTTTCTTT. Translation gives CASSLEINLGGTEAFF.

This clonotype was seen at least ten times. The chain has TRBV10-3 and TRBJ2-1; TRBD2 agrees at 13 bases. CDR3 length: 16 amino acids. V lost 6 bases to trimming and J lost 5 bases; unmatched junction nucleotides: 7. Germline V gene data show CDR1 as ENHRY and CDR2 as SYGVKD. CDR3 sequence (DNA): TGTGCCATCAGGAAAGACGGGACTAGCGGGGACAATGAGCAGTTCTTC. Translated: CAIRKDGTSGDNEQFF.

This clonotype has a count of ten or more. In nucleotides, the CDR3 is TGCGCCAGCAGCTCTCTAACGGGACAGGGAAACACCGGGGAGCTGTTTTTT. Its translation: CASSSLTGQGNTGELFF. The chain employs TRBV5-1 and TRBJ2-2; TRBD1 agrees at 9 bases. This CDR3 has 17 amino acids. Unmatched junction bases numbered 8, after V lost 3 bases and J lost 2 bases. The V gene's germline CDR1 is SGHRS and CDR2 YFSETQ.

The chain links TRBV10-3 to TRBJ1-1; 9 bases line up with TRBD1. CDR3 size: 13 residues. The V segment lost 8 bases and the J segment 1 base; nucleotides outside the gene matches: 2. CDR1 and CDR2 (germline): ENHRY, SYGVKD. CDR3 DNA: TGTGCCATCGGGGGACAGGGGAACACTGAAGCTTTCTTT. Translation gives CAIGGQGNTEAFF.

This clonotype was recorded at least ten times. The rearrangement joins TRBV7-2 to TRBJ2-5; D call uncertain. Per the germline V gene, CDR1 is SGHTA and CDR2 is FQGNSA. The V and J ends lost 6 bases and 5 bases respectively, with 10 bases between them. CDR3 length equals 12 residues. The chain's CDR3 is CASSARRETQYF. The CDR3 nucleotides read TGTGCCAGCAGTGCTAGGCGGGAGACCCAGTACTTC.

This clonotype came up many times. The V gene is TRBV7-9, the J gene TRBJ2-3; no firm D call. The CDR3 is 13 residues long. V lost 0 bases and J lost 5, with 6 bases in between. Per the germline V gene, CDR1 is SEHNR and CDR2 is FQNEAQ (reference sequence). CDR3 loop: CASSLAPEDTQYF. The CDR3 DNA reads as TGTGCCAGCAGCTTAGCCCCGGAAGATACGCAGTATTTT.

The rearrangement links TRBV10-3 to TRBJ1-2; D gene ambiguous. CDR1 is ENHRY and CDR2 is SYGVKD in the germline V gene. CDR3 size: 17 residues. V was clipped by 5 bases and J by 0 bases, with 19 bases between them. As DNA, the CDR3 is TGTGCCATCAGTCGAGTGGAGACACAACAAGCTAACTATGGCTACACCTTC. Translating it yields CAISRVETQQANYGYTF.

In this sample, this clonotype turned up many times. The chain carries TRBV12-3 or TRBV12-4 and TRBJ2-1; 9 bases agree with TRBD1. The CDR3 is 18 residues long. Trimming removed 11 bases from V and 0 bases from J; junction bases left unmatched: 17. Written as DNA, the CDR3 is TGTGCCTGTCCGGGGGACAGGGCAGTGGGTGGCTCCTACAATGAGCAGTTCTTC. Its protein product is CACPGDRAVGGSYNEQFF.

This clonotype appeared many times. The rearrangement joins TRBV7-2 to TRBJ2-3, with a possible D match to TRBD2 (6 bases). The germline CDR1 and CDR2 sequences are SGHTA and FQGNSA. Trimming stripped 8 bases from V and 1 base from J, with 10 bases between. The CDR3 sequence is 13 residues long. This chain's CDR3 is CASRRGGTDTQYF. In nucleotides, the CDR3 is TGTGCCAGCCGGAGGGGCGGCACAGATACGCAGTATTTT.

This clonotype came up many times. V gene TRBV7-2 combines with J gene TRBJ2-1; unclear D gene. The germline gives CDR1 SGHTA, CDR2 FQGNSA. Trimming shortened V by 1 base and J by 0 bases, and 10 bases separated the two germline ends. This CDR3 comprises 16 residues. CDR3 residues: CASSLVGMSSYNEQFF. For the CDR3, the DNA is TGTGCCAGCAGCTTAGTCGGTATGAGCTCCTACAATGAGCAGTTCTTC.

The CDR3 sequence: CASSLISSSGNTIYF. CDR3 bases: TGTGCCAGCAGCTTAATCTCGAGCTCTGGAAACACCATATATTTT. The rearrangement links TRBV7-2 to TRBJ1-3; D gene unclear. The germline V gene has CDR1 SGHTA and CDR2 FQGNSA. V was clipped by 2 bases and J by 0 bases, with 8 bases between them. The CDR3 covers 15 residues.

This clonotype was found many times. This may be a read error: a much more frequent sequence differs by one nucleotide. The chain uses TRBV5-6 and TRBJ1-1; TRBD1 might be the D (6 bases). The CDR3 loop spans 14 amino acids. Per germline, CDR1 SGHDT and CDR2 YYEEEE. Trimming removed 2 bases at V and 1 base at J, with 9 bases between. The CDR3 DNA reads as TGTGCCAGCAGCTTACAGGGACCGAACACTGAAGCTTTCTTT. It is translated as CASSLQGPNTEAFF.

The table lists this clonotype with a few counts. The chain couples TRBV18 to TRBJ2-1, with D possibly TRBD1 on 6 matching bases. The CDR3 loop spans 16 amino acids. Germline V lookup: CDR1 KGHSH, CDR2 LQKENI. Deletions cut 3 bases from V and 6 bases from J, with 18 bases between. The CDR3 nucleotides read TGTGCCAGCTCACCCCCTGGACGGACAGCAGCCAATGAGCAGTTCTTC. Translated: CASSPPGRTAANEQFF.

This clonotype has at least ten counts. The rearrangement uses TRBV7-6 and TRBJ2-7; TRBD1 matches 8 bases. The V gene's germline CDR1 is SGHVS and CDR2 FNYEAQ. The CDR3 contains 16 residues. J was trimmed by 0 bases and V by 2 bases; bases with no gene match: 6. The CDR3 bases are TGTGCCAGCAGCTTACCTCGACAGGGGAGCTCCTACGAGCAGTACTTC. This sequence encodes CASSLPRQGSSYEQYF.

This clonotype was seen a few times. This chain connects TRBV20-1 to TRBJ2-3; 15 nucleotides align to TRBD2. Germline values: CDR1 DFQATT, CDR2 SNEGSKA (reference sequence). Losses at the gene ends were 3 bases for V and 3 bases for J; bases not matched to a gene: 7. CDR3 size: 17 residues. CDR3 nucleotides: TGCAGTGCTAGTGCCCCCGGGACTAGCGGGGGGACAGATACGCAGTATTTT. This codes for CSASAPGTSGGTDTQYF.

This clonotype has ten or more counts. The CDR3 reads CATWTSGNQFF. In nucleotides, the CDR3 is TGTGCCACCTGGACTAGCGGGAATCAGTTTTTT. The rearrangement links TRBV25-1 to TRBJ2-2; 12 bases line up with TRBD2. Germline loops: CDR1 MGHDK, CDR2 SYGVNS. CDR3 length equals 11 residues. V was pared by 10 bases and J by 16 bases, with 7 bases of the junction left unmatched.